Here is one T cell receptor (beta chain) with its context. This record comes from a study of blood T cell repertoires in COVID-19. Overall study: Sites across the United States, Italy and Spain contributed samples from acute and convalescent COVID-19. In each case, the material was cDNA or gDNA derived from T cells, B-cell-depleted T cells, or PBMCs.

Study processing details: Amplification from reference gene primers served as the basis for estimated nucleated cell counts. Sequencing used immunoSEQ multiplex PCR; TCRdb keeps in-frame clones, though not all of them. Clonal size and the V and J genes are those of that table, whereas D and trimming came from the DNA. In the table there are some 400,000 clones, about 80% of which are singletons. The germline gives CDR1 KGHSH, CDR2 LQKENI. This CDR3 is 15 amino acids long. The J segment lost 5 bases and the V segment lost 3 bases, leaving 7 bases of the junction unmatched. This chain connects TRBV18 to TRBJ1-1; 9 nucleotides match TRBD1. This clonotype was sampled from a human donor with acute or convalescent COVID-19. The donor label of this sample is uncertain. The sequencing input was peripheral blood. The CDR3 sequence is CASSPIEGQGTEAFF. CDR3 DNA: TGTGCCAGCTCACCTATTGAAGGACAGGGGACTGAAGCTTTCTTT.